The present T cell receptor beta chain was sequenced within a study of T cell repertoires in cytomegalovirus infection. Study summary: Based on public TCR beta signatures, there were indications of CMV infection and of a matching HLA type. Whole-study results and caveats: There were carriers of CMV plus the relevant HLA, and cumulative public TCR beta family frequency identified them.

Each CDR3 protein is one row after TCRdb ran MiXCR on the reads. Of around 200,000 distinct CDR3 sequences in the sample, about 17% were seen once. To note about this clonotype: Its antigen is currently unknown.

The CDR3 is 13 amino acids. V lost 3 bases to trimming and J lost 7 bases, with 7 bases between them. This TCR came from a human donor in good health (CMV status not recorded). Some clones in this sample may be carry-over from other donors' samples. The sample was CD8+ T cells from PBMCs. This chain uses TRBV12-3 or TRBV12-4 with TRBJ1-6, with D unresolved. CDR3 amino acids: CASSFPGNSPLHF. CDR3 bases: TGTGCCAGCAGTTTTCCTGGGAATTCACCCCTCCACTTT.